One and the same sample provided the 21 T cell receptor beta chains below, sequenced in a study of blood T cell repertoires in COVID-19. Sequenced by immunoSEQ multiplex PCR; TCRdb stores in-frame clones only, minus some. The sample carries about 34,000 clones, about 88% recorded once. The sequencing input was peripheral blood. The receptor source for this set is a man between 70 and 80 years old with active COVID-19.

This chain uses TRBV19 with TRBJ2-6, with unresolved D. The ends were cut back, 3 bases at V and 1 base at J, with 16 bases in the middle. The CDR3 loop spans 18 amino acids. Germline-derived CDR1 and CDR2 are LNHDA and SQIVND (reference sequence). Here the CDR3 reads CASSIRRGLGSGANVLTF. The CDR3 DNA is TGTGCCAGTAGTATTCGACGCGGCTTAGGATCTGGGGCCAACGTCCTGACTTTC.

The V gene is TRBV27, the J gene TRBJ1-4; D is possibly TRBD1 (6 bases). The CDR3 spans 14 residues. Germline values: CDR1 MNHEY, CDR2 SMNVEV (reference sequence). The germline V and J ends were trimmed by 6 bases and 7 bases, with 15 bases remaining between them. The DNA of the CDR3 is TGTGCCAGCAGACAAACAGGGCTAGGTGAAAAACTGTTTTTT. Its protein is CASRQTGLGEKLFF.

This sequence joins TRBV21-1 and TRBJ2-7; TRBD2, the table's D call, was not compared with the DNA. TRBV21-1 is classified as a pseudogene. The CDR3 covers 18 residues. CDR3 loop: CASSESTSGTSGTYEQYF. The CDR3 DNA sequence: TGTGCCAGCAGCGAGTCGACCTCCGGGACTAGCGGGACCTACGAGCAGTACTTC.

A few counts support this clone. The chain links TRBV4-1 to TRBJ2-2, with 8 bases that match TRBD1. The V and J ends lost 3 bases and 7 bases, in that order; junction bases with no gene match: 7. Per germline, CDR1 MGHRA and CDR2 YSYEKL. This CDR3 region has 15 residues. CDR3 sequence: CASSQDRDTIGELFF. In DNA, the CDR3 is TGCGCCAGCAGCCAGGACAGGGATACTATCGGGGAGCTGTTTTTT.

V is TRBV14 and J is TRBJ1-6, with 9 bases that match TRBD1. CDR1 is SGHDN, CDR2 FVKESK, per germline. V trimming: 3 bases; J trimming: 3 bases; junction bases outside the gene matches: 3. This CDR3 has 16 residues. CDR3 sequence: CASSHQDRGYNSPLHF. The CDR3, as DNA: TGTGCCAGCAGCCACCAGGACAGGGGCTATAATTCACCCCTCCACTTT.

V usage is TRBV12-5 and J usage is TRBJ1-4; D might be TRBD1 (5 bases). V was clipped by 6 bases and J by 8 bases, with 19 bases between them. The CDR3 loop spans 15 amino acids. The germline CDR1 and CDR2 sequences are LGHNT and FRNRAP. The CDR3 is CASGLGGGGGEKLFF. DNA of the CDR3: TGTGCTAGTGGACTCGGGGGAGGTGGGGGAGAAAAACTGTTTTTT.

This chain links TRBV6-5 with TRBJ1-2, with D maybe TRBD1 (5 bases). CDR3 length: 13 amino acids. In germline, CDR1 is MNHEY, CDR2 SVGAGI. The V gene lost 4 bases and the J gene lost 0 bases, with 6 bases spanning the gap. The CDR3 here is CASSSTANYGYTF. The CDR3 bases are TGTGCCAGCAGTTCGACAGCTAACTATGGCTACACCTTC.

This chain connects TRBV7-2 to TRBJ1-2, with 9 nucleotides matching TRBD1. CDR3 length: 15 residues. Losses at the gene ends were 5 bases for V and 6 bases for J; bases not matched to a gene: 10. Germline V gene lookup returns CDR1 SGHTA and CDR2 FQGNSA. CDR3 amino acids: CASSPPNTGGNGYTF. The CDR3 coding sequence is TGTGCCAGCAGCCCCCCCAACACAGGGGGCAATGGCTACACCTTC.

This clone was detected only once. The gene calls are TRBV5-1 and TRBJ2-3, with 7 bases that match TRBD2. The V segment lost 5 bases and the J segment 2 bases; nucleotides outside the gene matches: 5. The CDR3 is 14 residues long. CDR1 and CDR2 (germline): SGHRS, YFSETQ. CDR3 sequence: CASRTRDYTDTQYF. CDR3 nucleotide sequence: TGCGCCAGCAGGACGCGGGACTACACAGATACGCAGTATTTT.

The CDR3 protein is CASRRTSGSYNEQFF. The CDR3 bases are TGTGCCAGCAGGCGGACTAGCGGGAGTTACAATGAGCAGTTCTTC. This chain uses TRBV6-5 with TRBJ2-1; 13 nucleotides agree with TRBD2. Germline CDR1 reads MNHEY; CDR2 reads SVGAGI. The V segment lost 6 bases and the J segment 4 bases; nucleotides outside the gene matches: 3. The CDR3 totals 15 residues.

This rearrangement joins TRBV28 to TRBJ2-3; 7 bases align to TRBD2. CDR3 length: 12 amino acids. Germline loops: CDR1 MDHEN, CDR2 SYDVKM. CDR3 loop: CVTAGNTDTQYF. The CDR3 DNA follows: TGTGTGACAGCGGGAAACACAGATACGCAGTATTTT.

The chain uses TRBV6-5 and TRBJ2-7; D possibly corresponds to TRBD2 (6 bases). The length of the CDR3 is 14 residues. Germline values: CDR1 MNHEY, CDR2 SVGAGI. The V end lost 7 bases, the J end lost 2 bases, and 15 bases lay between the germline ends. The CDR3 region has the DNA TGTGCCAGCACCCTTGGCGGGGCGGCCTACGAGCAGTACTTC. It codes for CASTLGGAAYEQYF.

The genes are TRBV5-1 and TRBJ2-5; D perhaps matches TRBD2 (6 bases). V was shortened by 1 base and J by 2 bases, with 9 bases between the two germline ends. Per germline, CDR1 SGHRS and CDR2 YFSETQ. CDR3 length: 14 amino acids. The CDR3 nucleotides read TGCGCCAGCAGCTTGTTGCGGGAACAAGAGACCCAGTACTTC. It codes for CASSLLREQETQYF.

This clone was recorded once. J is TRBJ1-5 and V is TRBV10-3; perhaps TRBD1 as D (5 bases). V dropped 6 bases and J dropped 1 base, with 13 bases sitting between them. This CDR3 contains 15 residues. The germline V gene encodes CDR1 ENHRY and CDR2 SYGVKD. The CDR3 spells CAISPERGSNQPQHF. DNA of the CDR3: TGTGCCATCAGCCCCGAAAGGGGAAGCAATCAGCCCCAGCATTTT.

V is TRBV6-6 and J is TRBJ2-7; D might be TRBD1 (5 bases). The CDR3 runs 13 residues. CDR1 is MNHNY, CDR2 SVGAGI, per germline (reference sequence). Trimming removed 6 bases from V and 4 bases from J, with 13 bases in between. The CDR3 spells CASRRPDSYEQYF. Written as DNA, the CDR3 is TGTGCCAGCAGGCGACCCGACAGTTACGAGCAGTACTTC.

V usage is TRBV29-1 and J usage is TRBJ1-3; perhaps TRBD1 as D (5 bases). V was cut by 7 bases and J by 1 base, with 11 bases left in between. The CDR3 covers 13 residues. Germline CDR1 and CDR2: SQVTM and ANQGSEA. The CDR3 protein is CSADGGSGNTIYF. CDR3 in DNA: TGCAGCGCCGACGGGGGGTCTGGAAACACCATATATTTT. Full variable domain (missing parts from reference TRBV29-1 and TRBJ1-3): SAVISQKPSRDICQRGTSLTIQCQVDSQVTMMFWYRQQPGQSLTLIATANQGSEATYESGFVIDKFPISRPNLTFSTLTVSNMSPEDSSIYLCSADGGSGNTIYFGEGSWLTVV.

The genes are TRBV19 and TRBJ2-3; 9 positions agree with TRBD2. The CDR3 totals 14 residues. With 4 bases clipped from V and 7 bases from J, the junction kept 6 bases outside the gene matches. Germline V gene lookup returns CDR1 LNHDA and CDR2 SQIVND (reference sequence). CDR3 nucleotide sequence: TGTGCCAGTAGTAATAGCGGGAGCGGAAATACGCAGTATTTT. Residues: CASSNSGSGNTQYF.

The chain employs TRBV19 and TRBJ2-6; the D gene is possibly TRBD1 (6 bases). CDR3 length: 18 amino acids. The germline CDR1 and CDR2 sequences are LNHDA and SQIVND (reference sequence). Trimming removed 5 bases from V and 0 bases from J, with 17 bases in between. This chain's CDR3 is CASSPKTGTVSGANVLTF. CDR3 in DNA: TGTGCCAGTAGTCCTAAGACAGGTACCGTCTCTGGGGCCAACGTCCTGACTTTC.

This clone was observed a single time. The chain recombines TRBV30 with TRBJ1-6; 12 bases match TRBD1. The CDR3 runs to 16 residues. With 1 base clipped from V and 9 bases from J, the junction kept 7 bases outside the gene matches. From germline, CDR1 is GTSNPN and CDR2 SVGIG (reference sequence). For the CDR3, the DNA is TGTGCCTGGAGTGCGACGGGACAGGGGGCGGGTTCACCCCTCCACTTT. As protein: CAWSATGQGAGSPLHF.

The chain joins TRBV5-1 to TRBJ1-1, with unresolved D. The CDR3 extends over 14 amino acids. Trimming took off 2 bases at V and 5 bases at J, with 13 bases between the two ends. Germline CDR1 SGHRS, CDR2 YFSETQ. CDR3 region: CASSLAGIGTEAFF. CDR3 in DNA: TGCGCCAGCAGCTTAGCCGGGATAGGAACTGAAGCTTTCTTT.

V and J are TRBV5-5 and TRBJ2-5; perhaps TRBD2 as D (7 bases). This CDR3 region has 17 residues. V was trimmed by 4 bases and J by 2 bases, leaving 21 bases between them. Germline V lookup: CDR1 SGHKS, CDR2 YYEKEE (reference sequence). DNA of the CDR3: TGTGCCAGCAGCCCTAAATTAGGGGGGGCGACTCAAGAGACCCAGTACTTC. Its protein is CASSPKLGGATQETQYF.